One and the same sample provided the 30 T cell receptor beta chains below, sequenced in a study of identical twins. One entry per CDR3 protein, called by TCRdb with MiXCR from the 5' RACE reads. The sample lists approximately 220,000 distinct CDR3 sequences; approximately 8% were seen once. These data also featured in a second study, about yellow fever vaccine responses in identical twins.

The sequencing input was CD8+ T cells sorted from blood. The receptors come from a woman between 18 and 30 years old in good health.

The J gene is TRBJ1-2, the V gene TRBV29-1; 9 bases align to TRBD1. CDR3 length equals 12 residues. Germline CDR1 is SQVTM and CDR2 is ANQGSEA. J was trimmed by 4 bases and V by 6 bases; bases with no gene match: 3. The CDR3 coding sequence is TGCAGCGTGGGACAGGGAGTCTATGGCTACACCTTC. It yields the protein CSVGQGVYGYTF.

V and J are TRBV6-4 and TRBJ2-7; possibly TRBD2 for D (6 bases). Trimming left V 9 bases short and J 1 base short, with 22 bases between. This CDR3 contains 16 residues. From germline, CDR1 is MRHNA and CDR2 SNTAGT. CDR3: CARTKKGGRESYEQYF. DNA for the CDR3: TGTGCCAGGACTAAAAAAGGAGGACGGGAGTCCTACGAGCAGTACTTC.

The chain uses TRBV20-1 and TRBJ2-7, with 8 bases fitting TRBD2. V was clipped by 6 bases and J by 3 bases; unmatched bases: 7. Germline V gene lookup returns CDR1 DFQATT and CDR2 SNEGSKA (reference sequence). The CDR3 length is 13 residues. The CDR3 here is CSATGGVGYEQYF. CDR3 sequence (DNA): TGCAGTGCCACGGGGGGGGTAGGCTACGAGCAGTACTTC.

This clonotype was seen only a few times. V is TRBV29-1 and J is TRBJ1-1, with D unclear. The CDR3 runs 11 residues. Trimming pared 4 bases from V and 2 bases from J, leaving 5 bases between. The germline V gene has CDR1 SQVTM and CDR2 ANQGSEA. For the CDR3, the DNA is TGCAGCGTTGTTGGAAACACTGAAGCTTTCTTT. Translating gives CSVVGNTEAFF.

This clonotype was recorded many times. This chain connects TRBV9 to TRBJ2-1; 7 bases match TRBD2. Trimming cost V 0 bases and J 10 bases; bases outside gene matches: 4. Germline loops: CDR1 SGDLS, CDR2 YYNGEE. The CDR3 is made up of 13 amino acids. The CDR3 DNA sequence: TGTGCCAGCAGCGTAGGTTGGGGACTAGAGCAGTTCTTC. It codes for CASSVGWGLEQFF.

The chain uses TRBV20-1 and TRBJ2-7, with 7 bases matching TRBD2. Germline loops: CDR1 DFQATT, CDR2 SNEGSKA (reference sequence). The CDR3 totals 14 residues. V trimming: 3 bases; J trimming: 3 bases; junction bases outside the gene matches: 8. The CDR3 nucleotides are TGCAGTGCTAGTCCGCGGGAGATCAACTACGAGCAGTACTTC. Amino acids: CSASPREINYEQYF.

This clonotype was recorded many times. The genes are TRBV6-1 and TRBJ2-6; the D gene could be TRBD1 or TRBD2 (5 bases each). This CDR3 region has 17 residues. V lost 9 bases to trimming and J lost 0 bases, with 18 bases between them. Germline-derived CDR1 and CDR2 are MNHNS and SASEGT. The CDR3 protein is CARYEGPIFSGANVLTF. The CDR3 region has the DNA TGTGCCAGATACGAGGGACCCATCTTCTCTGGGGCCAACGTCCTGACTTTC.

The chain employs TRBV11-1 and TRBJ2-3, with TRBD2 matching over 7 bases. The CDR3 covers 16 residues. Trimming removed 6 bases from V and 2 bases from J; junction bases left unmatched: 11. CDR1 is SGHAT, CDR2 FQDESV, per germline (reference sequence). The CDR3 DNA reads as TGTGCCAGCAGTCGGGCTAGCGGTTGGTTCACAGATACGCAGTATTTT. Translated: CASSRASGWFTDTQYF.

This clonotype was counted at least ten times. The gene calls are TRBV4-1 and TRBJ1-1, with TRBD1 as a possible D gene (5 bases). V lost 2 bases to trimming and J lost 3 bases, with 13 bases between them. Germline CDR1 and CDR2: MGHRA and YSYEKL. CDR3 length: 15 residues. The DNA for the CDR3 is TGCGCCAGCAGCCAATCTACAGGTCTGGACACTGAAGCTTTCTTT. Its translation is CASSQSTGLDTEAFF.

This chain links TRBV11-2 with TRBJ2-5, with TRBD2 identical over 8 bases. The CDR3 contains 15 residues. The germline CDR1 and CDR2 sequences are SGHAT and FQNNGV. The junction had 10 bases not matched to a gene; V was cut back by 1 base and J by 9 bases. The CDR3 spells CASSLVTSVWASQYF. CDR3 nucleotides: TGTGCCAGCAGCTTAGTGACTAGCGTATGGGCGTCCCAGTACTTC.

This clonotype occurred many times. The chain combines TRBV20-1 with TRBJ2-1; D possibly corresponds to TRBD2 (5 bases). Germline V gives CDR1 DFQATT, CDR2 SNEGSKA (reference sequence). The CDR3 has 15 amino acids. Trimming pared 5 bases from V and 5 bases from J, leaving 19 bases between. The CDR3 sequence: CSARARGTSNNEQFF. CDR3 bases: TGCAGTGCTCGGGCCCGGGGAACCTCTAACAATGAGCAGTTCTTC.

The chain has TRBV5-1 and TRBJ1-4; 9 positions match TRBD1. This CDR3 has 15 amino acids. Trimming took 7 bases from V and 7 from J; bases not matched to a gene: 11. Looked up from germline, CDR1 is SGHRS and CDR2 is YFSETQ. The chain's CDR3 is CASSGLGQGVEKLFF. The CDR3 nucleotides are TGCGCCAGCTCGGGGCTGGGACAGGGAGTTGAAAAACTGTTTTTT.

This clonotype showed up many times. The rearrangement uses TRBV28 and TRBJ1-5; no clear D gene. CDR3 length: 14 residues. V shed 5 bases and J shed 6 bases, with 14 bases lying between them. CDR1 is MDHEN, CDR2 SYDVKM, per germline. In DNA form, the CDR3 reads TGTGCCAGCAGTCCCAGGATGGGTTTTCAGCCCCAGCATTTT. Its translation is CASSPRMGFQPQHF.

This clonotype has only a few counts. The chain joins TRBV6-5 to TRBJ2-1; TRBD2 is a possible D gene (5 bases). CDR3 length: 14 residues. Germline assignment: CDR1 MNHEY and CDR2 SVGAGI. V was shortened by 3 bases and J by 6 bases, with 12 bases between the two germline ends. The CDR3 loop is CASSYETTFNEQFF. The CDR3 coding sequence is TGTGCCAGCAGTTATGAGACTACCTTCAATGAGCAGTTCTTC.

This clonotype was seen a handful of times. The chain combines TRBV20-1 with TRBJ2-1; 10 bases are shared with TRBD2. The V gene's germline CDR1 is DFQATT and CDR2 SNEGSKA (reference sequence). The CDR3 is 20 residues long. Trimming removed 1 base from V and 7 bases from J; junction bases left unmatched: 22. CDR3 loop: CSARGGGRDLATSGINEQFF. For the CDR3, the DNA is TGCAGTGCTAGAGGGGGAGGGCGGGACCTGGCTACTAGCGGGATTAATGAGCAGTTCTTC.

The table lists this clonotype with a few counts. The chain combines TRBV29-1 with TRBJ1-2; D might be TRBD1 (5 bases). Per the germline V gene, CDR1 is SQVTM and CDR2 is ANQGSEA. The CDR3 loop spans 11 amino acids. Trimming shortened V by 7 bases and J by 6 bases, and 12 bases separated the two germline ends. CDR3 sequence (DNA): TGCAGCGCCGACCAGGGTAATGGCTACACCTTC. Translation: CSADQGNGYTF.

The chain recombines TRBV24-1 with TRBJ2-5; TRBD1 matches at 9 bases. CDR1 and CDR2 (germline): KGHDR, SFDVKD. V shed 4 bases and J 1 base; nucleotides not matched to a gene: 12. The CDR3 is 18 residues long. Written as DNA, the CDR3 is TGTGCCACCAGTGACCGGACGACAGGGGGAGCGATCCAAGAGACCCAGTACTTC. Protein product: CATSDRTTGGAIQETQYF.

At least ten counts were recorded for this clonotype. The chain is built from TRBV12-3 or TRBV12-4 and TRBJ2-7, with 8 bases matching TRBD2. CDR3 length equals 17 residues. The ends lost 5 bases at V and 3 bases at J; junction bases unmatched: 15. For the CDR3, the DNA is TGTGCCAGCAGTCCCCCCACCCTAAGCGGGAGCTACTACGAGCAGTACTTC. This translates into CASSPPTLSGSYYEQYF.

This clonotype was seen many times. The rearrangement links TRBV12-3 or TRBV12-4 to TRBJ2-1; 8 nucleotides match TRBD2. The CDR3 loop spans 14 amino acids. V gave up 3 bases and J gave up 7 bases; unmatched junction bases: 5. CDR3 DNA sequence: TGTGCCAGCAGTTTGCGGGAGGTGTGGAATGAGCAGTTCTTC. This codes for CASSLREVWNEQFF.

The chain is built from TRBV13 and TRBJ1-2; D unresolved. In germline, CDR1 is PRHDT, CDR2 FYEKMQ (reference sequence). The CDR3 length is 13 residues. The germline V and J ends were trimmed by 5 bases and 6 bases, with 13 bases remaining between them. CDR3 residues: CASSLTSGDGYTF. For the CDR3, the DNA is TGTGCCAGCAGCCTTACCTCGGGAGATGGCTACACCTTC.

The chain is built from TRBV9 and TRBJ2-7, with D tentatively TRBD1 (6 bases). Per the germline V gene, CDR1 is SGDLS and CDR2 is YYNGEE. Trimming pared 4 bases from V and 2 bases from J, leaving 13 bases between. The length of the CDR3 is 14 residues. CDR3 region: CASSPTGSAYEQYF. The CDR3 DNA reads TGTGCCAGCAGCCCTACAGGGTCCGCCTACGAGCAGTACTTC.

This clonotype was recorded many times. V and J are TRBV21-1 and TRBJ2-7; the table calls TRBD1, which could not be checked here. TRBV21-1 is annotated as a pseudogene. CDR3 length: 17 amino acids. The CDR3 region is CASSNLPGHQRPYEQYV. In DNA form, the CDR3 reads TGTGCCAGCAGCAACCTCCCGGGACACCAGAGACCATACGAGCAGTACGTC.

This clonotype was seen many times. This chain joins TRBV6-4 and TRBJ2-1; D is unclear. This CDR3 has 13 amino acids. The germline V gene has CDR1 MRHNA and CDR2 SNTAGT. V gave up 2 bases and J gave up 5 bases, with 7 bases separating them. The CDR3 DNA sequence: TGTGCCAGCAGTGACAGGGTCAACAATGAGCAGTTCTTC. Amino acids: CASSDRVNNEQFF.

For this clonotype: This sequence may be a read error, since a much larger clone differs from it by one base. The DNA of the CDR3 is TGCGCCAGAAGCCAAGAGGGGACACCTCAAGAGACCCAGTACTTC. The encoded protein is CARSQEGTPQETQYF. The rearrangement joins TRBV4-1 to TRBJ2-5, with D maybe TRBD1 (6 bases). Germline V CDR1 and CDR2: MGHRA, YSYEKL. CDR3 length: 15 residues.

This clonotype showed up many times. CDR3 DNA sequence: TGCGCCAGCAGTGAGGTAGGGGGCGAGCCCCAGCATTTT. Protein sequence: CASSEVGGEPQHF. The rearrangement joins TRBV10-2 to TRBJ1-5, with 7 bases identical to TRBD1. The CDR3 covers 13 residues. The junction had 3 bases not matched to a gene; V was cut back by 2 bases and J by 8 bases. Germline V gene lookup returns CDR1 WSHSY and CDR2 SAAADI.

The genes are TRBV20-1 and TRBJ2-7; 7 nucleotides agree with TRBD2. The CDR3 is 15 amino acids. Germline CDR1 reads DFQATT; CDR2 reads SNEGSKA (reference sequence). Unmatched junction bases numbered 5, after V lost 0 bases and J lost 0 bases. The CDR3 sequence: CSARDGEGNSYEQYV. The DNA for the CDR3 is TGCAGTGCTAGAGATGGGGAGGGAAACTCCTACGAGCAGTACGTC.

This clonotype occurred a few times. This rearrangement joins TRBV10-3 to TRBJ2-1, with 10 bases that match TRBD2. J gave up 4 bases and V 4 bases, and 25 bases lay outside the gene matches. CDR3 length: 22 amino acids. Germline V gene lookup returns CDR1 ENHRY and CDR2 SYGVKD. DNA for the CDR3: TGTGCCATCAGTGCCCAACCCGGACTAGCGGAAGACCCCACAGAAGTATACAATGAGCAGTTCTTC. It codes for CAISAQPGLAEDPTEVYNEQFF.

The chain links TRBV5-6 to TRBJ2-7; D is possibly TRBD1 (6 bases). The CDR3 extends over 14 amino acids. The ends were cut back, 5 bases at V and 1 base at J, with 13 bases in the middle. The germline CDR1 and CDR2 sequences are SGHDT and YYEEEE. The CDR3, as DNA: TGTGCCAGCAGAATAACAGGGAATTCCTACGAGCAGTACTTC. The encoded protein is CASRITGNSYEQYF.

This clonotype was detected ten times or more. The gene calls are TRBV4-1 and TRBJ1-5, with 7 positions matching TRBD1. J gave up 1 base and V 4 bases, and 10 bases lay outside the gene matches. The CDR3 runs 17 residues. Germline CDR1 and CDR2: MGHRA and YSYEKL. CDR3 coding DNA: TGCGCCAGCAGCCGTGCGCCTAAACAGGGGAGCAATCAGCCCCAGCATTTT. Protein: CASSRAPKQGSNQPQHF.

The V call is TRBV19, the J call TRBJ2-6; tentative D call: TRBD2 (5 bases). Trimming took 3 bases from V and 1 from J, leaving 7 bases between them. From germline, CDR1 is LNHDA and CDR2 SQIVND (reference sequence). The CDR3 runs to 15 residues. The CDR3 loop is CASSISGSGANVLTF. Written as DNA, the CDR3 is TGTGCCAGTAGTATCTCGGGGTCTGGGGCCAACGTCCTGACTTTC.